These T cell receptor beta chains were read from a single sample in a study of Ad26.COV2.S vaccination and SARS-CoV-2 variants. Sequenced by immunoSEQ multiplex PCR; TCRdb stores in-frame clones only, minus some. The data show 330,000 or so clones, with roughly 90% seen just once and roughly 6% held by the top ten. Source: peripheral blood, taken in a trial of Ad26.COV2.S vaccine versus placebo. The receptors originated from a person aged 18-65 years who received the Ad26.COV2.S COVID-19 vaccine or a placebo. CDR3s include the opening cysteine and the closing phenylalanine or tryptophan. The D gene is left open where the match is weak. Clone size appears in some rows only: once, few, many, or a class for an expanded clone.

CDR3 protein: CASSLGGALSYNEQFF; CDR3 DNA: TGTGCCAGCAGTTTAGGGGGGGCACTATCCTACAATGAGCAGTTCTTC; V gene: TRBV28; clone size: .; D gene: .; CDR3 length: 16; J gene: TRBJ2-1
CDR3 protein: CASSGAEGYTF; CDR3 DNA: TGTGCCAGTAGTGGTGCCGAGGGCTACACCTTC; V gene: TRBV19; clone size: .; D gene: .; CDR3 length: 11; J gene: TRBJ1-2
CDR3 protein: CASSLVSGQGYSPLHF; CDR3 DNA: TGCGCCAGCAGCTTGGTCTCGGGACAGGGGTATTCACCCCTCCACTTT; V gene: TRBV5-1; clone size: .; D gene: TRBD1; CDR3 length: 16; J gene: TRBJ1-6
CDR3 protein: CASSHGGGKGEKLFF; CDR3 DNA: TGCGCCAGCAGCCACGGTGGGGGAAAGGGTGAAAAACTGTTTTTT; V gene: TRBV4-3; clone size: .; D gene: .; CDR3 length: 15; J gene: TRBJ1-4
CDR3 protein: CASSPPEGWTGKAFF; CDR3 DNA: TGTGCCAGCAGCCCCCCCGAGGGATGGACAGGAAAAGCTTTCTTT; V gene: TRBV3-1/TRBV3-2; clone size: .; D gene: TRBD1; CDR3 length: 15; J gene: TRBJ1-1
CDR3 protein: CASSQESRRVDTQYF; CDR3 DNA: TGTGCCAGCAGCCAAGAATCCCGGCGCGTCGATACGCAGTATTTT; V gene: TRBV3-1/TRBV3-2; clone size: .; D gene: .; CDR3 length: 15; J gene: TRBJ2-3
CDR3 protein: CASSQQGAVTEAFF; CDR3 DNA: TGTGCCAGCAGTCAACAGGGGGCGGTCACTGAAGCTTTCTTT; V gene: TRBV6-6; clone size: .; D gene: TRBD1; CDR3 length: 14; J gene: TRBJ1-1
CDR3 protein: CASSQVPSGNEQFF; CDR3 DNA: TGTGCCAGCAGCCAAGTACCTAGCGGCAATGAGCAGTTCTTC; V gene: TRBV3-1/TRBV3-2; clone size: .; D gene: TRBD2; CDR3 length: 14; J gene: TRBJ2-1
CDR3 protein: CASSLSGALNYGYTF; CDR3 DNA: TGTGCCAGCAGCTTATCGGGGGCACTAAACTATGGCTACACCTTC; V gene: TRBV7-8; clone size: .; D gene: .; CDR3 length: 15; J gene: TRBJ1-2
CDR3 protein: CASSSDSTPAKNIQYF; CDR3 DNA: TGTGCCAGCAGCTCGGACAGTACCCCAGCCAAAAACATTCAGTACTTC; V gene: TRBV11-3; clone size: .; D gene: .; CDR3 length: 16; J gene: TRBJ2-4
CDR3 protein: CASSIDPAAEAFF; CDR3 DNA: TGTGCCAGTAGTATTGACCCGGCGGCTGAAGCTTTCTTT; V gene: TRBV19; clone size: few; D gene: .; CDR3 length: 13; J gene: TRBJ1-1
CDR3 protein: CASSGKTGQGNSYEQYF; CDR3 DNA: TGCGCCAGCAGTGGAAAAACCGGACAGGGGAATTCCTACGAGCAGTACTTC; V gene: TRBV10-1; clone size: once; D gene: TRBD1; CDR3 length: 17; J gene: TRBJ2-7
CDR3 protein: CAWSVSAPSLVGETQYF; CDR3 DNA: TGTGCCTGGAGTGTAAGCGCACCCAGCCTAGTTGGGGAGACCCAGTACTTC; V gene: TRBV30; clone size: .; D gene: .; CDR3 length: 17; J gene: TRBJ2-5
CDR3 protein: CASRALVRRDRRNTGELFF; CDR3 DNA: TGTGCCAGCCGAGCTTTAGTACGTAGGGACAGGAGGAACACCGGGGAGCTGTTTTTT; V gene: TRBV11-2; clone size: .; D gene: TRBD1; CDR3 length: 19; J gene: TRBJ2-2
CDR3 protein: CASSPLEETQYF; CDR3 DNA: TGTGCCAGCAGCCCACTAGAAGAGACCCAGTACTTC; V gene: TRBV11-2; clone size: once; D gene: .; CDR3 length: 12; J gene: TRBJ2-5
CDR3 protein: CASSPDRASRYTF; CDR3 DNA: TGTGCCAGCAGTCCCGACAGGGCGAGTCGCTACACCTTC; V gene: TRBV6-5; clone size: .; D gene: TRBD1; CDR3 length: 13; J gene: TRBJ1-2
CDR3 protein: CASSERPGTGDVAFF; CDR3 DNA: TGTGCCAGCAGTGAAAGGCCCGGGACAGGGGACGTAGCTTTCTTT; V gene: TRBV6-1; clone size: .; D gene: TRBD1; CDR3 length: 15; J gene: TRBJ1-1
CDR3 protein: CASSSTGRNTEAFF; CDR3 DNA: TGTGCCAGCAGTTCGACAGGGAGGAACACTGAAGCTTTCTTT; V gene: TRBV28; clone size: .; D gene: TRBD1; CDR3 length: 14; J gene: TRBJ1-1